The 5 T cell receptor beta chains below come from one sample, sequenced in a study of human T cells and chemical hapten exposure. Time point defined: patch test 3, about 24 weeks after DPC sensitization. The sample's treatment: therapeutic diphenylcyclopropenone sensitization with weekly scalp DPC. From the RACE reads, TCRdb called clonotypes with MiXCR, one entry per CDR3 protein. The sample holds some 96,000 distinct CDR3 sequences, less than 35% seen once. Source: whole blood, taken in connection with sensitization to the hapten diphenylcyclopropenone (DPC). These receptor sequences come from a man aged 40-49 years with alopecia areata. Some clones in this sample may be carry-over from other donors' samples.

In this sample, this clonotype turned up a few times. The chain joins TRBV27 to TRBJ1-5; D gene unclear. Germline V CDR1 and CDR2: MNHEY, SMNVEV (reference sequence). The ends were cut back, 3 bases at V and 1 base at J, with 4 bases in the middle. The CDR3 is made up of 13 amino acids. CDR3 loop: CASSFQSNQPQHF. The DNA of the CDR3 is TGTGCCAGCAGTTTTCAGAGCAATCAGCCCCAGCATTTT.

This clonotype has more than one count but fewer than ten. CDR3 bases: TGTGCCAGCAGTTTCGCCGGGACGCTGTACTTC. It encodes CASSFAGTLYF. The chain employs TRBV27 and TRBJ2-7; D is tentatively TRBD1 or TRBD2 (5 bases each). CDR1 and CDR2 from the germline V gene are MNHEY and SMNVEV (reference sequence). The CDR3 sequence is 11 residues long. The V end lost 3 bases, the J end lost 12 bases, and 12 bases lay between the germline ends.

This clonotype turned up a few times. The J gene is TRBJ2-7, the V gene TRBV20-1; 7 bases align to TRBD1. With V trimmed by 3 bases and J by 5 bases, 10 bases remained unmatched. This CDR3 region has 14 residues. Looked up from germline, CDR1 is DFQATT and CDR2 is SNEGSKA (reference sequence). The CDR3 nucleotides are TGCAGTGCTAGCTTTGACGACAGGGACGACGAGCAGTACTTC. It codes for CSASFDDRDDEQYF.

The J gene is TRBJ2-7, the V gene TRBV6-2 or TRBV6-3; D possibly corresponds to TRBD1 (6 bases). The CDR3 extends over 15 amino acids. V was cut by 5 bases and J by 7 bases, with 21 bases left in between. Germline-derived CDR1 and CDR2 are MNHEY and SVGEGT. This CDR3 is CASSPGHATPGEQYF. In DNA form, the CDR3 reads TGTGCCAGCAGTCCGGGACACGCCACGCCGGGGGAGCAGTACTTC.

In its sample, this clonotype was seen a few times. V gene TRBV28 combines with J gene TRBJ1-1; unclear D gene. Trimming stripped 5 bases from V and 2 bases from J, with 15 bases between. This CDR3 is built from 15 residues. CDR1 and CDR2 from the germline V gene are MDHEN and SYDVKM. The CDR3 DNA reads as TGTGCCAGCAGTACGAAGGGCAGTAGAAACACTGAAGCTTTCTTT. The encoded protein is CASSTKGSRNTEAFF.